This section outlines one T cell receptor beta chain sequence together with its context. The antigen is undetermined. The sample is drawn from a study of cytomegalovirus exposure and HLA in healthy donors. Notes on the study in general: Most subjects' HLA-A and HLA-B alleles were reportedly predicted from TCR beta sequences. Most TCRs appeared rarely, but some public TCRs recurred in many donors. Associated with cytomegalovirus, according to the listing, were 150 to 200 TCR beta chains.

Per germline, CDR1 WSHSY and CDR2 SAAADI. The CDR3 runs to 13 residues. Deletions cut 8 bases from V and 2 bases from J, with 13 bases between. The primer mix had 60 Vbeta and 13 Jbeta primers. Assay: immunoSEQ multiplex PCR; the TCRdb copy retains only in-frame clones and omits some. The table has some 120,000 clones, approximately 75% seen once. The sequenced sample was PBMCs. V and J are TRBV10-2 and TRBJ2-7; TRBD1 is a possible D gene (6 bases). This receptor was identified in a man younger than 40 in good health and CMV-seronegative. The DNA of the CDR3 is TGCGCCAGCGGGGACAACCCAACCTACGAGCAGTACTTC. It specifies CASGDNPTYEQYF.